These 26 T cell receptor beta chains share one sample of origin, sequenced in a study of shared clonotypes between healthy human individuals (TCRdb year 2020). Libraries were made using the immunoSEQ multiplex PCR assay. TCRdb provides this immuneACCESS table in a form limited to in-frame rearrangements. Some clones are lacking; in checked studies, under half of them reflect an unresolved V gene, and why the rest are absent is not known. This sample comprises a few million clones, 90% to 95% of them detected only once. The ten largest clones add up to about 1.7% of the sample. For the CD8 naive samples, CD45RO-negative cells were positively selected for CCR7, yielding a CD45RA+CCR7+ population from which TemRA cells were excluded. Sequencing was carried out using naive CD8+ T cells from PBMCs. Explained via the paper, the cell subset or site label denotes: CD45RA+CCR7+. Receptors were obtained from a man aged 18 to 29 in good health. Some clones in this sample may be carry-over from other donors' samples.

The genes are TRBV7-2 and TRBJ1-5, with D uncertain. The CDR3 length is 14 residues. V lost 2 bases, J lost 0 bases, and 5 bases lay in between. CDR1 and CDR2 (germline): SGHTA, FQGNSA. CDR3 nucleotides: TGTGCCAGCAGCTTAACCGGTAGCAATCAGCCCCAGCATTTT. Protein sequence: CASSLTGSNQPQHF.

This chain connects TRBV7-3 to TRBJ2-5, with 11 nucleotides matching TRBD2. Germline trimming cut 5 bases from V and 7 bases from J; bases unmatched to any gene: 3. The CDR3 covers 13 residues. Germline CDR1 SGHTA, CDR2 FQGTGA. CDR3: CASSLLAGGTQYF. Written as DNA, the CDR3 is TGTGCCAGCAGCCTCCTAGCGGGAGGGACCCAGTACTTC.

The V call is TRBV28, the J call TRBJ1-5, with 7 bases matching TRBD1. This CDR3 is 15 amino acids long. Germline loops: CDR1 MDHEN, CDR2 SYDVKM. The V gene end was trimmed by 6 bases and the J gene end by 7 bases; junction bases not matched to a gene: 12. The CDR3 DNA is TGTGCCAGCAGCCCCGGTGAGGGGGCACAGCAGCCCCAGCATTTT. Translated: CASSPGEGAQQPQHF. Using reference TRBV28 and TRBJ1-5 for the parts outside the CDR3, the full variable domain is DVKVTQSSRYLVKRTGEKVFLECVQDMDHENMFWYRQDPGLGLRLIYFSYDVKMKEKGDIPEGYSVSREKKERFSLILESASTNQTSMYLCASSPGEGAQQPQHFGDGTRLSIL.

The rearrangement joins TRBV7-9 to TRBJ2-5; no clear D. Between the trimmed V and J ends, which lost 6 bases and 5 bases, there was a span of 19 bases. This CDR3 spans 15 amino acids. The germline V gene has CDR1 SEHNR and CDR2 FQNEAQ (reference sequence). The CDR3 DNA reads TGTGCCAGCAGTTCCCCGACACCCTCACGGGAGACCCAGTACTTC. It codes for CASSSPTPSRETQYF.

In regard to this clone: One end of the junction fails to match germline, which may point to a read error. This chain joins TRBV9 and TRBJ1-2; D perhaps matches TRBD1 (6 bases). Germline V gives CDR1 SGDLS, CDR2 YYNGEE. CDR3 length equals 14 residues. The CDR3 reads CASSVEAQGGQAHF. The CDR3 DNA reads as TGTGCCAGCAGCGTAGAAGCCCAAGGGGGGCAGGCCCACTTC. The whole variable domain, filled in from reference TRBV9 and TRBJ1-2, reads DSGVTQTPKHLITATGQRVTLRCSPRSGDLSVYWYQQSLDQGLQFLIQYYNGEERAKGNILERFSAQQFPDLHSELNLSSLELGDSALYFCASSVEAQGGQAHFGSGTRLTVV.

Remarks on this clone: In the same sample, other DNA sequences code for this CDR3. The chain has TRBV6-1 and TRBJ2-7; D is perhaps TRBD1 or TRBD2 (5 bases each). This CDR3 spans 12 amino acids. Germline lookup yields CDR1 MNHNS and CDR2 SASEGT. The V gene lost 3 bases and the J gene lost 4 bases, with 7 bases spanning the gap. The CDR3, as DNA: TGTGCCAGCAGTGATTGGGGGTACGAGCAGTACTTC. This sequence encodes CASSDWGYEQYF.

A word on this clone: Distinct nucleotide sequences in the sample also encode this CDR3. The gene calls are TRBV7-9 and TRBJ1-4; no firm D call. Trimming took off 3 bases at V and 0 bases at J, with 8 bases between the two ends. The CDR3 is 15 amino acids. From germline, CDR1 is SEHNR and CDR2 FQNEAQ (reference sequence). This CDR3 reads CASSFPGATNEKLFF. CDR3 coding DNA: TGTGCCAGCAGCTTCCCGGGAGCAACTAATGAAAAACTGTTTTTT. Based on the CDR3 plus reference TRBV7-9 and TRBJ1-4, the full variable domain is DTGVSQNPRHKITKRGQNVTFRCDPISEHNRLYWYRQTLGQGPEFLTYFQNEAQLEKSRLLSDRFSAERPKGSFSTLEIQRTEQGDSAMYLCASSFPGATNEKLFFGSGTQLSVL.

The rearrangement links TRBV6-1 to TRBJ2-7; D call uncertain. The germline CDR1 and CDR2 sequences are MNHNS and SASEGT. The CDR3 runs to 14 residues. V was pared by 2 bases and J by 7 bases, with 15 bases between. The CDR3 region has the DNA TGTGCCAGCAGTGAAACCCCGCAGTTCTGGGAGCAGTACTTC. Its translation: CASSETPQFWEQYF.

The rearrangement links TRBV7-9 to TRBJ2-4; 11 positions match TRBD2. CDR3 length: 15 residues. The ends lost 5 bases at V and 8 bases at J; junction bases unmatched: 8. Germline CDR1 and CDR2: SEHNR and FQNEAQ (reference sequence). CDR3 amino acids: CASSPRRGLADIQYF. The CDR3, as DNA: TGTGCCAGCAGCCCCAGGAGGGGACTAGCGGACATTCAGTACTTC.

V gene TRBV27 combines with J gene TRBJ1-5; the D gene is possibly TRBD1 (6 bases). CDR3 size: 14 residues. The germline CDR1 and CDR2 sequences are MNHEY and SMNVEV (reference sequence). Trimming took 5 bases from V and 7 from J, leaving 15 bases between them. DNA for the CDR3: TGTGCCAGCAGTCCGTGGACAGCTGCGCAGCCCCAGCATTTT. Translated, it gives CASSPWTAAQPQHF.

The gene calls are TRBV6-5 and TRBJ1-5; no clear D gene. The ends were cut back, 0 bases at V and 4 bases at J, with 10 bases in the middle. The CDR3 loop spans 15 amino acids. Germline loops: CDR1 MNHEY, CDR2 SVGAGI. CDR3 nucleotide sequence: TGTGCCAGCAGTTACTCGAGGCTCTCGAATCAGCCCCAGCATTTT. Its translation is CASSYSRLSNQPQHF.

This chain links TRBV7-2 with TRBJ1-1; D unclear. The CDR3 runs 12 residues. Trimming removed 4 bases from V and 0 bases from J, with 3 bases in between. The germline V gene has CDR1 SGHTA and CDR2 FQGNSA. The CDR3 sequence is CASSYMNTEAFF. In DNA, the CDR3 is TGTGCCAGCAGCTACATGAACACTGAAGCTTTCTTT.

V gene TRBV7-9 combines with J gene TRBJ1-1; D gene ambiguous. Trimming stripped 0 bases from V and 3 bases from J, with 11 bases between. Looked up from germline, CDR1 is SEHNR and CDR2 is FQNEAQ (reference sequence). The CDR3 covers 15 residues. The CDR3 here is CASSLALPGDTEAFF. In nucleotides, the CDR3 is TGTGCCAGCAGCTTAGCATTGCCTGGGGACACTGAAGCTTTCTTT. The variable domain in full, completed from reference TRBV7-9 and TRBJ1-1, reads DTGVSQNPRHKITKRGQNVTFRCDPISEHNRLYWYRQTLGQGPEFLTYFQNEAQLEKSRLLSDRFSAERPKGSFSTLEIQRTEQGDSAMYLCASSLALPGDTEAFFGQGTRLTVV.

The rearrangement uses TRBV19 and TRBJ2-3; D gene ambiguous. Germline lookup yields CDR1 LNHDA and CDR2 SQIVND (reference sequence). This CDR3 comprises 15 residues. V lost 3 bases, J lost 0 bases, and 10 bases lay in between. CDR3 bases: TGTGCCAGTAGTATTTCGGCGTGGAGCACAGATACGCAGTATTTT. Its translation is CASSISAWSTDTQYF. The whole variable domain, filled in from reference TRBV19 and TRBJ2-3, reads DGGITQSPKYLFRKEGQNVTLSCEQNLNHDAMYWYRQDPGQGLRLIYYSQIVNDFQKGDIAEGYSVSREKKESFPLTVTSAQKNPTAFYLCASSISAWSTDTQYFGPGTRLTVL.

The chain joins TRBV27 to TRBJ1-4; D ambiguous. Germline CDR1 is MNHEY and CDR2 is SMNVEV (reference sequence). The CDR3 has 14 amino acids. The V and J ends lost 7 bases and 8 bases respectively, with 17 bases between them. CDR3 protein: CASKSALGGEKLFF. The CDR3 region has the DNA TGTGCCAGCAAATCGGCCCTCGGAGGGGAAAAACTGTTTTTT.

The V call is TRBV6-1, the J call TRBJ2-7; no reliable D call. V lost 2 bases and J 3 bases, leaving 11 bases between the germline ends. CDR1 and CDR2 from the germline V gene are MNHNS and SASEGT. This CDR3 has 14 residues. For the CDR3, the DNA is TGTGCCAGCAGTGAATGGGGAAATTACTACGAGCAGTACTTC. It codes for CASSEWGNYYEQYF.

The chain has TRBV10-2 and TRBJ1-2; 7 bases fit TRBD1. V dropped 2 bases and J dropped 4; count of bases not matched to a gene: 7. Germline-derived CDR1 and CDR2 are WSHSY and SAAADI. The length of the CDR3 is 15 residues. DNA of the CDR3: TGCGCCAGCAGTGAGGGAACGGGACAGATCTATGGCTACACCTTC. It yields the protein CASSEGTGQIYGYTF.

This chain uses TRBV29-1 with TRBJ2-1; a weak D match, TRBD1 (6 bases). Germline V gene sequence: CDR1 SQVTM, CDR2 ANQGSEA. There are 13 residues in the CDR3. Between the trimmed V and J ends, which lost 7 bases and 10 bases, there was a span of 20 bases. CDR3 coding DNA: TGCAGCGCCGACGTACAGGGATCGGGCGAGCAGTTCTTC. It is translated as CSADVQGSGEQFF.

This clone was counted once. The rearrangement joins TRBV11-2 to TRBJ2-2, with 7 bases identical to TRBD1. With 4 bases clipped from V and 6 bases from J, the junction kept 8 bases outside the gene matches. Germline values: CDR1 SGHAT, CDR2 FQNNGV. CDR3 length: 15 residues. CDR3 nucleotides: TGTGCCAGCAGCTCTCCGGACAGGTCGCCCGGGGAGCTGTTTTTT. It specifies CASSSPDRSPGELFF. Full variable domain (rest looked up from reference TRBV11-2 and TRBJ2-2): EAGVAQSPRYKIIEKRQSVAFWCNPISGHATLYWYQQILGQGPKLLIQFQNNGVVDDSQLPKDRFSAERLKGVDSTLKIQPAKLEDSAVYLCASSSPDRSPGELFFGEGSRLTVL.

This clone has only a few counts. The chain carries TRBV18 and TRBJ1-2, with TRBD1 as a possible D gene (6 bases). This CDR3 is 15 amino acids long. V lost 3 bases and J 0 bases, leaving 11 bases between the germline ends. Germline assignment: CDR1 KGHSH and CDR2 LQKENI. CDR3 sequence: CASSPMQGTNYGYTF. The CDR3, as DNA: TGTGCCAGCTCACCCATGCAGGGGACTAACTATGGCTACACCTTC. The whole variable domain, remainder taken from reference TRBV18 and TRBJ1-2, is NAGVMQNPRHLVRRRGQEARLRCSPMKGHSHVYWYRQLPEEGLKFMVYLQKENIIDESGMPKERFSAEFPKEGPSILRIQQVVRGDSAAYFCASSPMQGTNYGYTFGSGTRLTVV.

The chain joins TRBV13 to TRBJ2-7; TRBD1 agrees at 10 bases. The CDR3 length is 14 residues. V lost 3 bases to trimming and J lost 4 bases; unmatched junction nucleotides: 3. Germline lookup yields CDR1 PRHDT and CDR2 FYEKMQ (reference sequence). The CDR3 spells CASSFGTGAYEQYF. In DNA form, the CDR3 reads TGTGCCAGCAGCTTTGGGACAGGGGCTTACGAGCAGTACTTC. Together with reference TRBV13 and TRBJ2-7, the CDR3 gives the full variable domain: AAGVIQSPRHLIKEKRETATLKCYPIPRHDTVYWYQQGPGQDPQFLISFYEKMQSDKGSIPDRFSAQQFSDYHSELNMSSLELGDSALYFCASSFGTGAYEQYFGPGTRLTVT.

This chain joins TRBV28 and TRBJ1-3; D might be TRBD1 (6 bases). This CDR3 contains 14 residues. From germline, CDR1 is MDHEN and CDR2 SYDVKM. Trimming took 8 bases from V and 0 from J, leaving 11 bases between them. The CDR3 reads CASGQGTSGNTIYF. CDR3 nucleotides: TGTGCCAGCGGGCAGGGGACCTCTGGAAACACCATATATTTT.

The chain carries TRBV10-3 and TRBJ2-5, with TRBD1 matching 7 bases. The CDR3 has 16 residues. The germline V gene encodes CDR1 ENHRY and CDR2 SYGVKD. The V gene end was trimmed by 0 bases and the J gene end by 1 base; junction bases not matched to a gene: 5. The CDR3 nucleotides are TGTGCCATCAGTGAGTCGACAGGGCCACCCCAAGAGACCCAGTACTTC. Its protein is CAISESTGPPQETQYF.

The chain has TRBV27 and TRBJ2-7; D not certain. The CDR3 has 13 amino acids. V lost 5 bases and J 3 bases, leaving 11 bases between the germline ends. CDR1 is MNHEY and CDR2 is SMNVEV in the germline V gene (reference sequence). CDR3 coding DNA: TGTGCCAGCAGTCCCCTTGGCGGCTACGAGCAGTACTTC. Amino acid sequence: CASSPLGGYEQYF.

This chain uses TRBV11-2 with TRBJ1-1, with D possibly TRBD1 on 5 matching bases. With 0 bases removed from V and 3 bases from J, the gap between germline ends came to 11 bases. Germline V CDR1 and CDR2: SGHAT, FQNNGV. The CDR3 runs to 15 residues. The CDR3 DNA reads as TGTGCCAGCAGCTTAGATTCGGGGGACGACACTGAAGCTTTCTTT. It is translated as CASSLDSGDDTEAFF.

The rearrangement uses TRBV19 and TRBJ2-1, with a possible D match to TRBD2 (5 bases). Germline V gene sequence: CDR1 LNHDA, CDR2 SQIVND (reference sequence). V gave up 5 bases and J gave up 0 bases, with 11 bases separating them. The CDR3 loop spans 15 amino acids. Here the CDR3 reads CASSYEGSSYNEQFF. The CDR3 nucleotides are TGTGCCAGTAGTTATGAGGGAAGCTCCTACAATGAGCAGTTCTTC.